This T cell receptor (beta chain) was recovered during a study of blood T cell repertoires in COVID-19. Across the whole study: Researchers got acute and convalescent COVID-19 samples from the United States, Italy and Spain. T cells, B-cell-depleted T cells, or PBMCs supplied cDNA or gDNA.

Authors' methods: The authors estimated nucleated cell counts from reference gene primer amplification. Using immunoSEQ multiplex PCR, the repertoire was profiled, and TCRdb retains in-frame clones only, with some absent. The V and J calls and clone size come from that table; D and trimming were worked out from the DNA. The table shows around 100,000 clones, with about 80% occurring only once. The length of the CDR3 is 13 residues. Germline CDR1 reads KGHDR; CDR2 reads SFDVKD. V lost 3 bases to trimming and J lost 7 bases; unmatched junction nucleotides: 4. What was sequenced was peripheral blood. The receptor's source is a man between 65 and 80 years old with active or convalescent COVID-19. This sequence joins TRBV24-1 and TRBJ2-5; TRBD2 agrees at 7 bases. The DNA for the CDR3 is TGTGCCACCAGTGATCCGGGACTACCGACCCAGTACTTC. It is translated as CATSDPGLPTQYF.